Listed below are T cell receptor beta chains from one sample, sequenced in a study of blood T cell repertoires in COVID-19. Only in-frame clones appear in the TCRdb table, and some are missing; sequencing was by immunoSEQ multiplex PCR. Altogether some 450,000 clones are present, 80% to 90% being singletons, with the ten largest covering roughly 0.76%. The sample was peripheral blood. The source is a man aged 18 to 30 with COVID-19, enrolled during active disease. Each CDR3 is given without its conserved first and last residue.

J gene: TRBJ1-4; V gene: TRBV18; CDR3 protein: ASSPGTGGEKLF
J gene: TRBJ1-5; V gene: TRBV6-5; CDR3 protein: ASRVTGINQPQH
J gene: TRBJ2-5; V gene: TRBV6-5; CDR3 protein: ASSYSVGTGEETQY
J gene: TRBJ2-7; V gene: TRBV15; CDR3 protein: ATSTPGGEQY
J gene: TRBJ1-4; V gene: TRBV6-6; CDR3 protein: ASSRDRTTTNEKLF
J gene: TRBJ2-1; V gene: TRBV2; CDR3 protein: ASVTLAGVDRNEQF
J gene: TRBJ1-6; V gene: TRBV13; CDR3 protein: ASSLGGQGGSPLH
J gene: TRBJ2-5; V gene: TRBV6-5; CDR3 protein: ASSPIAGEGKTQY
J gene: TRBJ1-1; V gene: TRBV28; CDR3 protein: ASSLYLGGRTEAF
J gene: TRBJ1-3; V gene: TRBV11-2; CDR3 protein: ASASGATGNTIY